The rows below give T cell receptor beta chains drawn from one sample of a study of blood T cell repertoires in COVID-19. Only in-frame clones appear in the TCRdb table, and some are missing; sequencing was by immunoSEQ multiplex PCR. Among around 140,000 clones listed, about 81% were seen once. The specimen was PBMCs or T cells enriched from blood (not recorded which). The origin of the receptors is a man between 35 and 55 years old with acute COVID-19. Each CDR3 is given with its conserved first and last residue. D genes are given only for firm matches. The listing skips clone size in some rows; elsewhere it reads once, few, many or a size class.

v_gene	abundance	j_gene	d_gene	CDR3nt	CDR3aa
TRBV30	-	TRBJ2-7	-	TGTGCCTGGAGGACCTCGAGGGGGTCCTCCTACGAGCAGTACTTC	CAWRTSRGSSYEQYF
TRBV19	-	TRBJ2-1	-	TGTGCCAGTAGGTCCGTCTCCTACAATGAGCAGTTCTTC	CASRSVSYNEQFF
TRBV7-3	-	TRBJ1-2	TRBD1	TGTGCCAGCAGCTCCGGGACAGGGGTTGCTGGCTACACCTTC	CASSSGTGVAGYTF
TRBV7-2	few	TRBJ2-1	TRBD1	TGTGCCAGCAGCTTTGGACAGGGGGCCTACAATGAGCAGTTCTTC	CASSFGQGAYNEQFF
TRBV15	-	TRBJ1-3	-	TGTGCCACCAGCAGAGGGACAGAGAGAAACACCATATATTTT	CATSRGTERNTIYF
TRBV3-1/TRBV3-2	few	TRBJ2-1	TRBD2	TGTGCCAGCAGTTCCCTTGCGGGAGAGAGTGAGCAGTTCTTC	CASSSLAGESEQFF
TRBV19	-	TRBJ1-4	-	TGTGCCAGTACTCCGACCGGGTTAGGAGAAAAACTGTTTTTT	CASTPTGLGEKLFF
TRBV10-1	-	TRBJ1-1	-	TGCGCCAGCAGTGTTAAACAGGGCTCTGAAGCTTTCTTT	CASSVKQGSEAFF
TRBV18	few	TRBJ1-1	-	TGTGCCAGCTCGCCGAGTTTGGACTCTGAAGCTTTCTTT	CASSPSLDSEAFF
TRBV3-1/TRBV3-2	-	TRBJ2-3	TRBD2	TGTGCCAGCAGCCAGTCACTAGCGGGGGTTAGCACAGATACGCAGTATTTT	CASSQSLAGVSTDTQYF
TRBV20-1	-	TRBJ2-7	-	TGCAGTGCTCAAGCTCCGGGCGAGCAGTACTTC	CSAQAPGEQYF
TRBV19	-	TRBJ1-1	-	TGTGCCAGTAGCCAACAGTATGCCACTGAAGCTTTCTTT	CASSQQYATEAFF
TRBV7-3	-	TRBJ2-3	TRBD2	TGTGCCAGCAGCTTAACAGTCCTAGCGGGAGGTGGGACGCAGTATTTT	CASSLTVLAGGGTQYF
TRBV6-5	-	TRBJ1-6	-	TGTGCCAGCAGTTACCGGGGGGCGGGTAATTCACCCCTCCACTTT	CASSYRGAGNSPLHF
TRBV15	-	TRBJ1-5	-	TGTGCCACCAGCAGAGATCAAAACAGGGTCAATCAGCCCCAGCATTTT	CATSRDQNRVNQPQHF
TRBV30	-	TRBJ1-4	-	TGTGCCTGGAGTCAAAGGGGTTCGAGGAATGAAAAACTGTTTTTT	CAWSQRGSRNEKLFF
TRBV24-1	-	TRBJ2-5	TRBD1	TGTGCCACCAGTGATGGACAGGGGGCTTGGGAGACCCAGTACTTC	CATSDGQGAWETQYF
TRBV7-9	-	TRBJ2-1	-	TGTGCCAGCAGCTTAGTTAGCAATGAGCAGTTCTTC	CASSLVSNEQFF
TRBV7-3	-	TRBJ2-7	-	TGTGCCAGCAGCCGAAAAGAAGGCGGCGAGCAGTACTTC	CASSRKEGGEQYF
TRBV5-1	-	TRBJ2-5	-	TGCGCCAGCAGCTTCCCGGGGGAAGAGACCCAGTACTTC	CASSFPGEETQYF
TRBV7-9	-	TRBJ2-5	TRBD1	TGTGCCAGCAGCCCACTGACAGGGGCTCCATATGAGACCCAGTACTTC	CASSPLTGAPYETQYF
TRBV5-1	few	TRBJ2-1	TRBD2	TGCGCCAGCAGCTTACCGGGACTAGCGGGAGTTAGTGAGCAGTTCTTC	CASSLPGLAGVSEQFF
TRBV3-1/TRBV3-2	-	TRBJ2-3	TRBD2	TGTGCCAGCAGCCTTTCAATAGCGGGGGGCCCCGACGCTAGCACAGATACGCAGTATTTT	CASSLSIAGGPDASTDTQYF
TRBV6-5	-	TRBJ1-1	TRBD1	TGTGCCAGCATTTATACAGGGGGCACTGAAGCTTTCTTT	CASIYTGGTEAFF
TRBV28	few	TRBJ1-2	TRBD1	TGTGCCAGCTGGACAGGGGACTATGGCTACACCTTC	CASWTGDYGYTF
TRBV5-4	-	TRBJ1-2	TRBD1	TGTGCCAGCAGCTTGGGGGACAGGGGCGCCCTTTCCTACACCTTC	CASSLGDRGALSYTF
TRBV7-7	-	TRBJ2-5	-	TGTGCTAGCAGCTTTGGGGCCCTAGAGACCCAGTACTTC	CASSFGALETQYF
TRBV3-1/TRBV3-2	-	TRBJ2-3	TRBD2	TGTGCCAGCAGCCAACGACTAGCGGGGGGTACTAGCACAGATACGCAGTATTTT	CASSQRLAGGTSTDTQYF
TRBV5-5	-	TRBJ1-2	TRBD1	TGTGCCAGCAGCCTGGGACAGGGGGATGGCTACACCTTC	CASSLGQGDGYTF
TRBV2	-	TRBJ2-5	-	TGTGCCAGCAGTGATAATAAAGAGACCCAGTACTTC	CASSDNKETQYF
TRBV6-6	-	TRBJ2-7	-	TGTGCCAGCAGTCCTTTCTACGAGCAGTACTTC	CASSPFYEQYF
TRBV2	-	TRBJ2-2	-	TGTGCCAGCAGTGAAGGTGGGGGGACCACCGGGGAGCTGTTTTTT	CASSEGGGTTGELFF
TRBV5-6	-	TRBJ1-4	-	TGTGCCAGCAGCCCTTCCCCCAATGAAAAACTGTTTTTT	CASSPSPNEKLFF
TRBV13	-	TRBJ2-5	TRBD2	TGTGCCAGCAGCCCGATGACTAGCGGGGGTGAGACCCAGTACTTC	CASSPMTSGGETQYF
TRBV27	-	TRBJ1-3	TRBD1	TGTGCCAGCAGCCCGACAGGGACGGACACCATATATTTT	CASSPTGTDTIYF
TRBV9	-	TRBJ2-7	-	TGTGCCAGCAGCGTAGAGCCTTCACCGGGAGCGGGCGAGCAGTACTTC	CASSVEPSPGAGEQYF